There are a few counts of the clone carrying this TCR beta chain. Its antigen is undetermined. The ends were cut back, 8 bases at V and 7 bases at J, with 24 bases in the middle. Germline lookup yields CDR1 MNHEY and CDR2 SVGEGT. CDR3 size: 17 residues. This entry comes from a study of T cell repertoires in cytomegalovirus infection. Each CDR3 protein is one row after TCRdb ran MiXCR on the reads. The sample holds approximately 50,000 distinct CDR3 sequences, around 20% seen once. Specimen: CD8+ T cells from cultured PBMCs, collected from culture after CMV antigen stimulation. The gene calls are TRBV6-2 or TRBV6-3 and TRBJ1-6; D perhaps matches TRBD1 (6 bases). This TCR was sampled from a human donor in good health (CMV status not recorded). Some clones in this sample may be carry-over from other donors' samples. Here the CDR3 reads CASAGADRPYRNSPLHF. In nucleotides, the CDR3 is TGTGCCAGCGCTGGGGCTGACAGGCCCTATAGGAATTCACCCCTCCACTTT.